Following are 31 T cell receptor beta chains from one sample sequenced in a study of molecular identifiers for immune sequencing clone quantification. TCRdb reprocessed the PCR reads with MiXCR, giving one entry per CDR3 protein. The sample shows about 640,000 distinct CDR3 sequences, 15% to 20% of them seen only once. The sequencing sample was made of naive CD8+ T cells from blood, with Jurkat cell RNA spiked in. The subset is: FACS-sorted CD8+CD4-CCR7+CD45RA+ naive T cells. The receptors come from a human donor in good health. Some libraries in this study had Jurkat cell RNA spiked in.

Note on this clonotype: The final CDR3 position lacks the conserved phenylalanine or tryptophan, pointing to a likely read error. The chain recombines TRBV7-9 with TRBJ1-1, with D possibly matching TRBD1 (5 bases). CDR3 length: 14 residues. The V end was cut by 3 bases, the J end by 5 bases, with 13 bases between. Germline V gene lookup returns CDR1 SEHNR and CDR2 FQNEAQ (reference sequence). Written as DNA, the CDR3 is TGTGCCAGCAGCTTGCCGGAAGGGGTTACTGAAGCTTTCCTT. The encoded protein is CASSLPEGVTEAFL.

This clonotype was detected ten times or more. The V and J genes are TRBV7-2 and TRBJ2-7; 9 bases match TRBD2. CDR1 and CDR2 (germline): SGHTA, FQGNSA. This CDR3 region has 17 residues. J gave up 4 bases and V 1 base, and 11 bases lay outside the gene matches. The CDR3 bases are TGTGCCAGCAGCTTAGGAGACGCGGGAGGGCCCCCTTACGAGCAGTACTTC. This codes for CASSLGDAGGPPYEQYF.

This clonotype was counted at least ten times. V gene TRBV28 combines with J gene TRBJ2-7, with 8 bases identical to TRBD1. The CDR3 contains 15 residues. J gave up 0 bases and V 5 bases, and 6 bases lay outside the gene matches. The V gene's germline CDR1 is MDHEN and CDR2 SYDVKM. The CDR3 reads CASSETGVSSYEQYF. CDR3 in DNA: TGTGCCAGCAGTGAGACAGGGGTCAGCTCCTACGAGCAGTACTTC.

This clonotype was counted many times. CDR3 loop: CASSLQSGEYTEAFF. The CDR3 DNA reads as TGTGCCAGCAGCCTCCAAAGCGGGGAATACACTGAAGCTTTCTTT. The rearrangement uses TRBV6-5 and TRBJ1-1; D unresolved. CDR3 length: 15 residues. Germline V gives CDR1 MNHEY, CDR2 SVGAGI. V dropped 6 bases and J dropped 3 bases, with 17 bases sitting between them.

This clonotype was seen a single time. A much larger clone lies one base from this, so it may be a read error. The chain links TRBV19 to TRBJ2-5; D may correspond to TRBD1 or TRBD2 (5 bases each). CDR1 and CDR2 (germline): LNHDA, SQIVND (reference sequence). The V and J ends lost 5 bases and 4 bases respectively, with 23 bases between them. The CDR3 contains 17 residues. This CDR3 is CASSPGTATAWGETQYF. In DNA, the CDR3 is TGTGCCAGTAGTCCAGGGACCGCGACAGCTTGGGGAGAGACCCAGTACTTC.

The chain joins TRBV28 to TRBJ2-1; 9 bases are a match to TRBD2. The V gene end was trimmed by 7 bases and the J gene end by 10 bases; junction bases not matched to a gene: 5. The germline V gene encodes CDR1 MDHEN and CDR2 SYDVKM. The CDR3 runs to 12 residues. CDR3 in amino acids: CASKYSGGEQFF. In nucleotides, the CDR3 is TGTGCCAGCAAGTATAGCGGGGGCGAGCAGTTCTTC. The full variable domain, completed using reference TRBV28 and TRBJ2-1, is DVKVTQSSRYLVKRTGEKVFLECVQDMDHENMFWYRQDPGLGLRLIYFSYDVKMKEKGDIPEGYSVSREKKERFSLILESASTNQTSMYLCASKYSGGEQFFGPGTRLTVL.

This clonotype showed up just a few times. The genes are TRBV9 and TRBJ2-2, with D tentatively TRBD2 (6 bases). Germline V gene lookup returns CDR1 SGDLS and CDR2 YYNGEE. The ends were cut back, 3 bases at V and 6 bases at J, with 15 bases in the middle. The CDR3 consists of 15 residues. Here the CDR3 reads CASSARGTGAGELFF. The DNA for the CDR3 is TGTGCCAGCAGCGCCCGGGGGACCGGGGCCGGGGAGCTGTTTTTT.

This clonotype occurred many times. V and J are TRBV6-5 and TRBJ2-5; D might be TRBD1 (6 bases). The CDR3 covers 16 residues. Deletions cut 5 bases from V and 1 base from J, with 17 bases between. Germline V gives CDR1 MNHEY, CDR2 SVGAGI. CDR3 sequence (DNA): TGTGCCAGCAGTACCTTTATTACAGGGCCCCAAGAGACCCAGTACTTC. Translated: CASSTFITGPQETQYF.

This clonotype was detected ten times or more. The rearrangement uses TRBV5-8 and TRBJ1-1; possibly TRBD1 for D (6 bases). Trimming shortened V by 0 bases and J by 4 bases, and 10 bases separated the two germline ends. CDR1 and CDR2 (germline): SGHTS, YDEGEE. This CDR3 is built from 14 residues. DNA of the CDR3: TGTGCCAGCAGCTTGGGCCCAGGGGTCACTGAAGCTTTCTTT. Translation gives CASSLGPGVTEAFF.

The rearrangement uses TRBV18 and TRBJ2-1; a weak D match, TRBD2 (5 bases). The CDR3 extends over 16 amino acids. Germline CDR1 reads KGHSH; CDR2 reads LQKENI. The V end lost 6 bases, the J end lost 0 bases, and 15 bases lay between the germline ends. The DNA for the CDR3 is TGTGCCAGCTCCGCGGGCAGGCCGAGCTCCTACAATGAGCAGTTCTTC. As protein: CASSAGRPSSYNEQFF.

This clonotype was recorded once. A much bigger clone sits one base away, suggesting this may be a read error. This CDR3 fails to terminate in the conserved phenylalanine or tryptophan, so it likely reflects a read error. V usage is TRBV15 and J usage is TRBJ1-6, with D possibly matching TRBD1 (5 bases). The CDR3 consists of 17 residues. Germline values: CDR1 LNHNV, CDR2 YYDKDF (reference sequence). The V and J ends lost 0 bases and 10 bases respectively, with 19 bases between them. CDR3 DNA sequence: TGTGCCACCAGCAGAGATTTGGCAGGGCAAGGTCGATCACCCCTCCACTCT. Amino acids: CATSRDLAGQGRSPLHS.

This clonotype came up many times. The CDR3: CASSPFVGAGVTDTQYF. In DNA, the CDR3 is TGTGCCAGCAGTCCCTTTGTGGGAGCGGGAGTGACAGATACGCAGTATTTT. The V gene is TRBV28, the J gene TRBJ2-3; TRBD2 agrees at 8 bases. This CDR3 is built from 17 residues. Germline CDR1 is MDHEN and CDR2 is SYDVKM. J was trimmed by 3 bases and V by 5 bases; bases with no gene match: 13.

Note on this clonotype: A much larger clonotype is one base distant, so this may be a read error. This chain connects TRBV27 to TRBJ1-4; the D gene is possibly TRBD1 (5 bases). Looked up from germline, CDR1 is MNHEY and CDR2 is SMNVEV (reference sequence). The V end lost 8 bases, the J end lost 7 bases, and 29 bases lay between the germline ends. The CDR3 is made up of 18 amino acids. CDR3 protein: CASGPLSPHGAVGEKLFF. CDR3 sequence (DNA): TGTGCCAGCGGCCCATTATCCCCCCACGGGGCTGTGGGTGAAAAACTGTTTTTT. Based on the CDR3 plus reference TRBV27 and TRBJ1-4, the full variable domain is EAQVTQNPRYLITVTGKKLTVTCSQNMNHEYMSWYRQDPGLGLRQIYYSMNVEVTDKGDVPEGYKVSRKEKRNFPLILESPSPNQTSLYFCASGPLSPHGAVGEKLFFGSGTQLSVL.

This clonotype was counted a few times. The chain employs TRBV30 and TRBJ2-7; D ambiguous. Germline lookup yields CDR1 GTSNPN and CDR2 SVGIG (reference sequence). V was trimmed by 3 bases and J by 7 bases, leaving 13 bases between them. The CDR3 is made up of 12 amino acids. CDR3 coding DNA: TGTGCCTGGAGGCAGCCCCCCGCAGAGCAGTACTTC. Its translation: CAWRQPPAEQYF.

In its sample, this clonotype was seen many times. The chain is built from TRBV27 and TRBJ1-2, with 8 bases aligning to TRBD1. Germline V gives CDR1 MNHEY, CDR2 SMNVEV (reference sequence). V lost 1 base and J lost 8; bases outside the gene matches: 6. This CDR3 contains 14 residues. The DNA for the CDR3 is TGTGCCAGCAGTTTATATCAGGGGGCGCCGGGCTACACCTTC. Translation gives CASSLYQGAPGYTF.

This clonotype was seen only a few times. V is TRBV9 and J is TRBJ1-2; TRBD1 agrees at 8 bases. V shed 1 base and J 3 bases; nucleotides not matched to a gene: 8. The germline gives CDR1 SGDLS, CDR2 YYNGEE. The CDR3 covers 16 residues. In DNA, the CDR3 is TGTGCCAGCAGCGTAACTTCGGACAGGGTTGACTATGGCTACACCTTC. It yields the protein CASSVTSDRVDYGYTF.

In its sample, this clonotype was seen many times. Germline and junction disagree at one end, which may indicate a read error. The V gene is TRBV7-7, the J gene TRBJ2-2; 10 bases fit TRBD2. The length of the CDR3 is 17 residues. Germline-derived CDR1 and CDR2 are SSHAT and FNYEAQ (reference sequence). In DNA, the CDR3 is TGTGCTAGCAGCTTAGCAAGGACTAGCGGAAACACCGGGGAGCTGTTTTTT. This translates into CASSLARTSGNTGELFF.

This chain uses TRBV6-2 or TRBV6-3 with TRBJ2-1; no reliable D call. This CDR3 has 16 residues. Trimming took off 6 bases at V and 0 bases at J, with 15 bases between the two ends. Germline assignment: CDR1 MNHEY and CDR2 SVGEGT. The CDR3 DNA reads TGTGCCAGCAGGGGTGCCGGCGATAGCTCCTACAATGAGCAGTTCTTC. Translation gives CASRGAGDSSYNEQFF.

At least ten counts were recorded for this clonotype. The V gene is TRBV6-2 or TRBV6-3, the J gene TRBJ2-3; the D is unclear. The CDR3 consists of 14 residues. V was cut by 2 bases and J by 3 bases, with 9 bases left in between. Germline assignment: CDR1 MNHEY and CDR2 SVGEGT. The CDR3 DNA is TGTGCCAGCAGTTACACGCAATATACAGATACGCAGTATTTT. Residues: CASSYTQYTDTQYF.

This clonotype was detected ten times or more. This chain uses TRBV27 with TRBJ2-7, with D maybe TRBD2 (6 bases). Germline CDR1 is MNHEY and CDR2 is SMNVEV (reference sequence). This CDR3 region has 13 residues. With 6 bases removed from V and 4 bases from J, the gap between germline ends came to 13 bases. The CDR3 loop is CASSLGLAYEQYF. CDR3 bases: TGTGCCAGCAGCTTAGGGCTAGCGTACGAGCAGTACTTC.

This clonotype was detected many times. The chain uses TRBV27 and TRBJ1-1, with a possible D match to TRBD1 (5 bases). The CDR3 contains 13 residues. Trimming cost V 4 bases and J 3 bases, with 9 bases left between them. The germline V gene encodes CDR1 MNHEY and CDR2 SMNVEV (reference sequence). The CDR3 is CASSWGRDTEAFF. Written as DNA, the CDR3 is TGTGCCAGCAGTTGGGGACGGGACACTGAAGCTTTCTTT.

J is TRBJ2-1 and V is TRBV29-1; 7 bases are a match to TRBD2. Germline assignment: CDR1 SQVTM and CDR2 ANQGSEA. The CDR3 spans 11 residues. Trimming took 7 bases from V and 8 from J; bases not matched to a gene: 5. The CDR3 region has the DNA TGCAGCGAGACTAGCAACCATGAGCAGTTCTTC. It specifies CSETSNHEQFF.

In this sample, this clonotype turned up a few times. The chain has TRBV20-1 and TRBJ2-1; TRBD2 aligns across 15 bases. The V and J ends lost 6 bases and 5 bases, in that order; junction bases with no gene match: 5. The CDR3 spans 15 residues. Germline V gene data show CDR1 as DFQATT and CDR2 as SNEGSKA (reference sequence). DNA for the CDR3: TGCAGTGCCCCCCGGACTAGCGGGGGGGACAATGAGCAGTTCTTC. Residues: CSAPRTSGGDNEQFF.

Many counts were recorded for this clonotype. The chain uses TRBV9 and TRBJ1-1; no reliable D call. Germline V lookup: CDR1 SGDLS, CDR2 YYNGEE. Deletions cut 3 bases from V and 2 bases from J, with 8 bases between. The CDR3 is 13 residues long. The chain's CDR3 is CASSDTFNTEAFF. The CDR3 nucleotides read TGTGCCAGCAGCGATACCTTTAACACTGAAGCTTTCTTT.

The table lists this clonotype with many counts. The V gene is TRBV6-5, the J gene TRBJ1-1, with D unclear. The V end lost 2 bases, the J end lost 5 bases, and 9 bases lay between the germline ends. Per germline, CDR1 MNHEY and CDR2 SVGAGI. The CDR3 runs 13 residues. The CDR3 DNA is TGTGCCAGCAGTTACGTACAAGGAACTGAAGCTTTCTTT. It is translated as CASSYVQGTEAFF.

This clonotype was seen repeatedly, ten times or more. This sequence joins TRBV6-5 and TRBJ2-7, with 11 bases fitting TRBD2. The CDR3 extends over 14 amino acids. V lost 4 bases and J lost 4; bases outside the gene matches: 3. Germline V gene lookup returns CDR1 MNHEY and CDR2 SVGAGI. As DNA, the CDR3 is TGTGCCAGCAGTTCGACTAGCGGGATGTACGAGCAGTACTTC. It yields the protein CASSSTSGMYEQYF.

This clonotype was seen more than once but under ten times. The gene calls are TRBV20-1 and TRBJ2-1; 10 nucleotides match TRBD2. Germline lookup yields CDR1 DFQATT and CDR2 SNEGSKA (reference sequence). The V segment lost 0 bases and the J segment 8 bases; nucleotides outside the gene matches: 4. The CDR3 runs to 14 residues. The CDR3 loop is CSARDLSGGHEQFF. The CDR3 DNA is TGCAGTGCTAGAGATCTTAGCGGGGGGCATGAGCAGTTCTTC.

This clonotype was seen many times. V gene TRBV20-1 combines with J gene TRBJ2-7; D may be TRBD1 (6 bases). Germline CDR1 is DFQATT and CDR2 is SNEGSKA (reference sequence). The length of the CDR3 is 14 residues. The V end was cut by 0 bases, the J end by 3 bases, with 12 bases between. This CDR3 reads CSARDADRLYEQYF. The CDR3 coding sequence is TGCAGTGCTAGAGATGCGGACAGACTCTACGAGCAGTACTTC.

This sequence joins TRBV6-2 or TRBV6-3 and TRBJ1-5; TRBD1 is a possible D gene (5 bases). V was shortened by 11 bases and J by 3 bases, with 11 bases between the two germline ends. This CDR3 contains 12 residues. Per the germline V gene, CDR1 is MNHEY and CDR2 is SVGEGT. The CDR3 sequence: CAGTGHNQPQHF. In DNA, the CDR3 is TGTGCCGGCACCGGACACAATCAGCCCCAGCATTTT.

At least ten counts were recorded for this clonotype. J is TRBJ2-7 and V is TRBV27, with D possibly being TRBD2 (6 bases). The CDR3 is 15 amino acids. V was cut by 4 bases and J by 2 bases, with 15 bases left in between. Germline V gene data show CDR1 as MNHEY and CDR2 as SMNVEV (reference sequence). CDR3 amino acids: CASSSLGGFAYEQYF. The DNA of the CDR3 is TGTGCCAGCAGTTCCCTCGGGGGATTCGCCTACGAGCAGTACTTC.

Regarding this clonotype: This could be a read error, since a much larger clone is one nucleotide away. This chain uses TRBV4-3 with TRBJ2-3; 8 nucleotides match TRBD2. This CDR3 is built from 17 residues. Germline loops: CDR1 LGHNA, CDR2 YSLEER. CDR3: CTSSQTRGEESADTQYF. The CDR3 nucleotides read TGCACCAGCAGCCAAACGCGGGGGGAAGAGTCAGCAGATACGCAGTATTTT.